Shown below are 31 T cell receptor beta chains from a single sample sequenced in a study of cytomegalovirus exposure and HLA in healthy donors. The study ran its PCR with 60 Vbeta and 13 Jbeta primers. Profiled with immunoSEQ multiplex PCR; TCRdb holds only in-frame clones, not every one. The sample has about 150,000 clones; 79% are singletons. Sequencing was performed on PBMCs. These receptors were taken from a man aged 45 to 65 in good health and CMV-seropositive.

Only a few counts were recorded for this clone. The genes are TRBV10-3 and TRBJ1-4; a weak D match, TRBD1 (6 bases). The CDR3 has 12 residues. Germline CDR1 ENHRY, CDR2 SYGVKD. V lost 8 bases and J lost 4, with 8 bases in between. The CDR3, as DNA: TGTGCCATCGGACAGATTAATGAAAAACTGTTTTTT. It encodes CAIGQINEKLFF.

The CDR3 coding sequence is TGTGCCAGCAGCTTAGAGTTTAGCGGGAGGACTGAGCAGTTCTTC. As protein: CASSLEFSGRTEQFF. The gene calls are TRBV7-6 and TRBJ2-1, with 10 positions matching TRBD2. Trimming took 1 base from V and 9 from J; bases not matched to a gene: 6. Germline CDR1 is SGHVS and CDR2 is FNYEAQ. The CDR3 covers 15 residues.

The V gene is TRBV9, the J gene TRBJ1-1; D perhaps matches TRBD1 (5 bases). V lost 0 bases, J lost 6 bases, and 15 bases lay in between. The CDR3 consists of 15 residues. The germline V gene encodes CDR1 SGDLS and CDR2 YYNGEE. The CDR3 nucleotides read TGTGCCAGCAGCGTAGATGAACGGGGGGGACCTGAAGCTTTCTTT. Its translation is CASSVDERGGPEAFF.

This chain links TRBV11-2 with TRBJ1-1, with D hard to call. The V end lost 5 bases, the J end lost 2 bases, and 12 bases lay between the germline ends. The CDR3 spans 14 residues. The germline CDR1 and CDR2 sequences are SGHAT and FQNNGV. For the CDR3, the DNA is TGTGCCAGCAGCAGAGGGATATCCAACACTGAAGCTTTCTTT. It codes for CASSRGISNTEAFF.

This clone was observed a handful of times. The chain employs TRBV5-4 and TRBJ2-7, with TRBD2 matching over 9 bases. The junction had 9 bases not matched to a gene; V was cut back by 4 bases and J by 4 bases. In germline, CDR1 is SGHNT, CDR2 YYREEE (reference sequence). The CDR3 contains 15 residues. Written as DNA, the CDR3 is TGTGCCAGCAGCCCGGGTAGCGGGAGTGTTTACGAGCAGTACTTC. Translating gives CASSPGSGSVYEQYF.

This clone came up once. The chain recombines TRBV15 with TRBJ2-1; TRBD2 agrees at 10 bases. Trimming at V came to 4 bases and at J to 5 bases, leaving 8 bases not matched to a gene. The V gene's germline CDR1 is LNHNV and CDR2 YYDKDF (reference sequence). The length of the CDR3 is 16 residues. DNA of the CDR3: TGTGCCACCAGCACACTGGGGACTAGCGCCAACAATGAGCAGTTCTTC. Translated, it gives CATSTLGTSANNEQFF. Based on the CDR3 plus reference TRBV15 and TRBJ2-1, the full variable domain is DAMVIQNPRYQVTQFGKPVTLSCSQTLNHNVMYWYQQKSSQAPKLLFHYYDKDFNNEADTPDNFQSRRPNTSFCFLDIRSPGLGDTAMYLCATSTLGTSANNEQFFGPGTRLTVL.

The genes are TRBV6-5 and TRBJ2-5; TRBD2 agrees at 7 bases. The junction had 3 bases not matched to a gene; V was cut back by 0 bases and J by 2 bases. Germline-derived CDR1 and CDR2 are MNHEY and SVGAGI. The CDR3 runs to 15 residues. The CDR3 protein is CASSYSAGLQETQYF. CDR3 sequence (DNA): TGTGCCAGCAGTTACTCTGCGGGACTACAAGAGACCCAGTACTTC.

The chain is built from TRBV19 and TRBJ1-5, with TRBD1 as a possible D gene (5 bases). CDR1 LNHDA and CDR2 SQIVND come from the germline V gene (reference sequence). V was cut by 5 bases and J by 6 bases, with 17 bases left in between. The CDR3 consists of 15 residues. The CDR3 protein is CASSARALGGQPQHF. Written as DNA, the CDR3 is TGTGCCAGTAGTGCCAGGGCTTTAGGTGGTCAGCCCCAGCATTTT.

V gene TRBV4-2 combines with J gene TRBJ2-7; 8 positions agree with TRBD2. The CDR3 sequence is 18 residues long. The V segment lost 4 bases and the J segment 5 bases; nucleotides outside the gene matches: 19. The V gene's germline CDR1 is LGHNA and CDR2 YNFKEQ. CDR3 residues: CASSRQTGRTSPHHEQYF. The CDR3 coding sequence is TGTGCCAGCAGCCGCCAAACTGGGAGGACTAGCCCTCACCACGAGCAGTACTTC.

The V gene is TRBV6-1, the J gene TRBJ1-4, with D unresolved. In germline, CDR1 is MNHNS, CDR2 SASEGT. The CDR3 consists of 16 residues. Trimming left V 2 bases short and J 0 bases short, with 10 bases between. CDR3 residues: CASSELIPATNEKLFF. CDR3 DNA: TGTGCCAGCAGTGAACTAATCCCTGCAACTAATGAAAAACTGTTTTTT.

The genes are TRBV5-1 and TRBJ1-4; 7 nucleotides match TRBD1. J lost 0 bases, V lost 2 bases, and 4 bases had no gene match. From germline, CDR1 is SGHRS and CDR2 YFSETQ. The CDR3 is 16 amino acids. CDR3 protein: CASSLDRVATNEKLFF. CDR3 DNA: TGCGCCAGCAGCTTAGACAGGGTAGCAACTAATGAAAAACTGTTTTTT.

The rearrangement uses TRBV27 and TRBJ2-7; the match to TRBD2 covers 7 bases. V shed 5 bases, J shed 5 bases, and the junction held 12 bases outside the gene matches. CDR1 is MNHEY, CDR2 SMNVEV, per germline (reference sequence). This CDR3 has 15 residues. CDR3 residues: CASSPMREKNHEQYF. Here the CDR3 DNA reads TGTGCCAGCAGTCCCATGCGGGAGAAAAACCACGAGCAGTACTTC.

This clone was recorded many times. CDR3: CASSLGTAGRVAFF. The CDR3 coding sequence is TGTGCCAGCAGCTTAGGAACTGCGGGGAGAGTAGCTTTCTTT. The V gene is TRBV11-2, the J gene TRBJ1-1; D call uncertain. This CDR3 is built from 14 residues. V was cut by 1 base and J by 10 bases, with 16 bases left in between. Per germline, CDR1 SGHAT and CDR2 FQNNGV.

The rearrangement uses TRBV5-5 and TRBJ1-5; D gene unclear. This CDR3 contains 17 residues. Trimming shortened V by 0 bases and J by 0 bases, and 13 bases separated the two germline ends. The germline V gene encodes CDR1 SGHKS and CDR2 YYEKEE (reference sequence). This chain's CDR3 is CASSLVPGEYSNQPQHF. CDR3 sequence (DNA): TGTGCCAGCAGCTTGGTTCCCGGGGAATATAGCAATCAGCCCCAGCATTTT.

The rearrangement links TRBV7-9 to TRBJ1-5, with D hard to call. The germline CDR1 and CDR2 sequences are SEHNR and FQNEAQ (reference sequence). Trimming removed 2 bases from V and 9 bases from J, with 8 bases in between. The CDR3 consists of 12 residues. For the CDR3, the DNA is TGTGCCAGCAGCTTACGGGTAGGGCCCCAGCATTTT. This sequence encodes CASSLRVGPQHF.

The CDR3 is CASEVDEKLFF. CDR3 bases: TGTGCCAGCGAAGTAGATGAAAAACTGTTTTTT. The chain is built from TRBV28 and TRBJ1-4; D remains unclear. V was trimmed by 8 bases and J by 6 bases, leaving 7 bases between them. CDR3 length: 11 amino acids. In germline, CDR1 is MDHEN, CDR2 SYDVKM.

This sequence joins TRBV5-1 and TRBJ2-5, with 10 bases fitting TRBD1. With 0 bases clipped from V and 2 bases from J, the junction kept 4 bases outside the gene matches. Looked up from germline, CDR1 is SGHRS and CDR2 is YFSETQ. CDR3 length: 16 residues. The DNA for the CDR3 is TGCGCCAGCAGCTTGGCGGGACAGGGGCCACAAGAGACCCAGTACTTC. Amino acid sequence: CASSLAGQGPQETQYF.

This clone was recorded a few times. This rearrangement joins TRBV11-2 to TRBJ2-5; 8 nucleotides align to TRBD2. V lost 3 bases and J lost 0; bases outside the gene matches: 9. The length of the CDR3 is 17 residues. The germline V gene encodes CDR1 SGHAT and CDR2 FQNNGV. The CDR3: CASSFPREREYQETQYF. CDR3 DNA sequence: TGTGCCAGCAGCTTTCCCAGGGAGCGGGAGTACCAAGAGACCCAGTACTTC. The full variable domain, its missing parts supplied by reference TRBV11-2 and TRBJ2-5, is EAGVAQSPRYKIIEKRQSVAFWCNPISGHATLYWYQQILGQGPKLLIQFQNNGVVDDSQLPKDRFSAERLKGVDSTLKIQPAKLEDSAVYLCASSFPREREYQETQYFGPGTRLLVL.

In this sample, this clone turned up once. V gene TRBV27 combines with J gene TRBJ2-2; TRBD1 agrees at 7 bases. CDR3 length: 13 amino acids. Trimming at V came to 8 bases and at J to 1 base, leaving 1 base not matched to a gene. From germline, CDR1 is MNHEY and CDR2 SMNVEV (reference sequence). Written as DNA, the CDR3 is TGTGCCAGCGGGGACAGGAACACCGGGGAGCTGTTTTTT. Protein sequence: CASGDRNTGELFF.

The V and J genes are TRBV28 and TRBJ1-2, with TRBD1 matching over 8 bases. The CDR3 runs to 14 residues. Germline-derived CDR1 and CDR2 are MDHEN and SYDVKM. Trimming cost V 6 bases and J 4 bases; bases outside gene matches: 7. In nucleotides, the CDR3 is TGTGCCAGCAGAAGGACAGGGCCCCCCTATGGCTACACCTTC. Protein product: CASRRTGPPYGYTF.

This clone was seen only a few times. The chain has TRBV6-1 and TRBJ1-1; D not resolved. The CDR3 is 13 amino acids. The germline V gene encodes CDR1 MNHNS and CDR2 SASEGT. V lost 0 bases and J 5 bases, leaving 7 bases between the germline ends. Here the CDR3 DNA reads TGTGCCAGCAGTGAAGCAAGAGGGACTGAAGCTTTCTTT. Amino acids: CASSEARGTEAFF.

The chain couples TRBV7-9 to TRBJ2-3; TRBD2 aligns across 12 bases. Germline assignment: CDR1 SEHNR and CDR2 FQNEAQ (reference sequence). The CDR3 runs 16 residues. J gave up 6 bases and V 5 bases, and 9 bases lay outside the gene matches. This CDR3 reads CASSQPTSGSLDTQYF. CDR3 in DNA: TGTGCCAGCAGCCAGCCGACTAGCGGGAGTCTTGATACGCAGTATTTT.

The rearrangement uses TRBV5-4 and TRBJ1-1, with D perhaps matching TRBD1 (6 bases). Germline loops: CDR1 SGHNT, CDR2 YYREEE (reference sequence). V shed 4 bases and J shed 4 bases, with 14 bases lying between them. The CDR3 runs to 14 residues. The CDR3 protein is CASSPPGGRTEAFF. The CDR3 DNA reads TGTGCCAGCAGCCCCCCCGGGGGGCGCACTGAAGCTTTCTTT.

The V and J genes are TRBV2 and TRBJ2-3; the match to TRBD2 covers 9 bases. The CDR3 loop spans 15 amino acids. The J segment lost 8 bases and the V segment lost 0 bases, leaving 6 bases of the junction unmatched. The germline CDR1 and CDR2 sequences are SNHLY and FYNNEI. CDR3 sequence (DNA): TGTGCCAGCAGTGAAGCTGGCGGGAGGGCCCGTACGCAGTATTTT. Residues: CASSEAGGRARTQYF.

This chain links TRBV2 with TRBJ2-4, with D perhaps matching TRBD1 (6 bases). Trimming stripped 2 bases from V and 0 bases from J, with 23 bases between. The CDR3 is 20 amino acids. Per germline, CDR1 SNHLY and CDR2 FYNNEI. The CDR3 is CASSEFPPPLQGIAKNIQYF. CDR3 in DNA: TGTGCCAGCAGTGAATTTCCCCCGCCCCTTCAGGGGATAGCCAAAAACATTCAGTACTTC.

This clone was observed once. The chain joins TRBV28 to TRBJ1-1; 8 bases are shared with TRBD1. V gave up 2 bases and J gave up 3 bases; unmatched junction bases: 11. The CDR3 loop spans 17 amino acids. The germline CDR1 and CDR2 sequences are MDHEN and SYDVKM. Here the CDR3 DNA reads TGTGCCAGCAGTTTAGGTTCACAGGGGGGGAAGGACACTGAAGCTTTCTTT. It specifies CASSLGSQGGKDTEAFF.

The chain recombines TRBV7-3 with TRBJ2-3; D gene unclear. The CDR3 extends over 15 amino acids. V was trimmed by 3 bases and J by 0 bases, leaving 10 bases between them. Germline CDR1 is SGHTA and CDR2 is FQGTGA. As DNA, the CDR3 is TGTGCCAGCAGCTTCAACAAGACTAGCACAGATACGCAGTATTTT. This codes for CASSFNKTSTDTQYF.

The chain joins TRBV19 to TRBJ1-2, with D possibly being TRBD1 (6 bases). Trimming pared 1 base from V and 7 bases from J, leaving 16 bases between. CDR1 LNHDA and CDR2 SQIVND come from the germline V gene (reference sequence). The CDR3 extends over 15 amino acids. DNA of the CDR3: TGTGCCAGTAGTATAGGAGGCCAGGGGTTTCTTGGCTACACCTTC. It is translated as CASSIGGQGFLGYTF.

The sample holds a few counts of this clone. CDR3 sequence: CASSRDRVSYEQYF. The CDR3 DNA reads as TGTGCCAGCAGTCGGGACAGGGTGTCCTACGAGCAGTACTTC. The V call is TRBV7-9, the J call TRBJ2-7, with TRBD1 matching over 9 bases. The junction had 4 bases not matched to a gene; V was cut back by 6 bases and J by 1 base. Germline V lookup: CDR1 SEHNR, CDR2 FQNEAQ (reference sequence). The CDR3 length is 14 residues. Full variable domain (rest looked up from reference TRBV7-9 and TRBJ2-7): DTGVSQNPRHKITKRGQNVTFRCDPISEHNRLYWYRQTLGQGPEFLTYFQNEAQLEKSRLLSDRFSAERPKGSFSTLEIQRTEQGDSAMYLCASSRDRVSYEQYFGPGTRLTVT.

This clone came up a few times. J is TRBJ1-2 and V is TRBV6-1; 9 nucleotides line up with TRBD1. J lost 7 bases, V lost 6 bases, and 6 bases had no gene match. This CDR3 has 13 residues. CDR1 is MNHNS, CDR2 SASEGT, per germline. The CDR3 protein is CASRVTGGAGYTF. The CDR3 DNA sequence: TGTGCCAGCAGAGTTACAGGGGGCGCTGGCTACACCTTC.

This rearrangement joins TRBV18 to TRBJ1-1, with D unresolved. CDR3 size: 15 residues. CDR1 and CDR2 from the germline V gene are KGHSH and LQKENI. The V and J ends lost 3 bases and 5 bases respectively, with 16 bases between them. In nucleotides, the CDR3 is TGTGCCAGCTCACCTCTAGATGGCCCCGAGACTGAAGCTTTCTTT. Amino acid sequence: CASSPLDGPETEAFF.